This T cell receptor (beta chain) was identified during a study of tumor-infiltrating lymphocytes in primary liver carcinoma. Broader study findings: Top clones occupying all five tumor regions numbered only about 7-24%.

For each extraction, RNA and DNA were obtained together from about 21-30 mg of unsorted bulk tissue. Those patients suffered from chronic HBV infection and were treatment-naive. On this clonotype itself: Its antigen is currently unknown. The germline gene is not matched at one end of the junction; a read error may be the cause.

The CDR3 length is 16 residues. Germline V CDR1 and CDR2: SGHNT, YENEEA. The researchers produced TCR beta cDNA from roughly 550 ng total RNA with a constant-region primer. Each TCR beta library was derived from three nested multiplex PCR rounds that employed slightly modified ARM-PCR. PCR rounds one and two used TRBV1-TRBV30 forward primers with a C-beta reverse primer for roughly 10 cycles each. Each CDR3 protein is one row after TCRdb ran MiXCR on the multiplex PCR reads. Of some 20,000 distinct CDR3 sequences in the sample, around three quarters were seen once. The sample was liver tumor tissue from sampling region 4. Stated subset: tumor region T4, right-lateral pole. This chain uses TRBV11-3 with TRBJ2-7; possible D gene TRBD1, 6 bases. The receptor's source is a woman in her thirties with primary liver carcinoma and hepatitis B virus infection. CDR3 sequence reads: CASRRRDMDYSYEQYF. The CDR3 DNA reads as TGTGCTAGCAGGCGCCGGGACATGGATTACTCCTACGAGCAGTACTTC.